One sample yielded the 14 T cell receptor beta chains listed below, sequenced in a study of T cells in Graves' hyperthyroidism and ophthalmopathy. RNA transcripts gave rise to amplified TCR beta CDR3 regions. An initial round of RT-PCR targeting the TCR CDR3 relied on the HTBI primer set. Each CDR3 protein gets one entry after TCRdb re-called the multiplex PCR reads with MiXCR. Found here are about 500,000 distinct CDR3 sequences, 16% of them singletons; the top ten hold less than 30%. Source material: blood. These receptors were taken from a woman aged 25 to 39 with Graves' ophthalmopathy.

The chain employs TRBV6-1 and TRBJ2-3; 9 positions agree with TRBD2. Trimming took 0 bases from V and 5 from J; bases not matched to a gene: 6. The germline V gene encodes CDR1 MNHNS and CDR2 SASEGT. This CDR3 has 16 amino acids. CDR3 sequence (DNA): TGTGCCAGCAGTGAAGCGCTGGCTAGCGGGAAAGATACGCAGTATTTT. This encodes CASSEALASGKDTQYF.

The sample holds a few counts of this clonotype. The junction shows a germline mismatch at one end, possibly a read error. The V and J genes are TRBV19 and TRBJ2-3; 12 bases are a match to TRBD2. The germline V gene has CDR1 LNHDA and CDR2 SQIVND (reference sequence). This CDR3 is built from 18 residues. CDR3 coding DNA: TGTGCCAGTAGCATAGACCGGACTAGCGGGAAGAGCACAGATACGCAGTATTTT. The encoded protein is CASSIDRTSGKSTDTQYF.

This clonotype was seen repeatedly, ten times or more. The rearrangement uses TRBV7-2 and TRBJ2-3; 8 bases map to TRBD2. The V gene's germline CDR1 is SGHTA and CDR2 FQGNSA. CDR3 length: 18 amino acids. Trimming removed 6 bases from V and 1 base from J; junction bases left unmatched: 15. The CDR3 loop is CASSRGWGLGRGTDTQYF. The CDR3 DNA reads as TGTGCCAGCAGTCGCGGGTGGGGACTAGGGCGGGGCACAGATACGCAGTATTTT.

The CDR3 DNA follows: TGTGCCAGCTCCCTAGACAGGTTGGGAGCGGAAGCTTTCTTT. This sequence encodes CASSLDRLGAEAFF. The rearrangement links TRBV18 to TRBJ1-1; a possible D gene is TRBD1 (6 bases). The CDR3 runs to 14 residues. Germline lookup yields CDR1 KGHSH and CDR2 LQKENI. The V and J ends lost 6 bases and 8 bases respectively, with 19 bases between them.

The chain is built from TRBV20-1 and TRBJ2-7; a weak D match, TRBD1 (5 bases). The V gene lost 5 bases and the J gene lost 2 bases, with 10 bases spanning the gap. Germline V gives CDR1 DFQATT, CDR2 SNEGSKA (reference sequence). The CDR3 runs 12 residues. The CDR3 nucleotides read TGCAGTGCTGCAGGGTTAACCTACGAGCAGTACTTC. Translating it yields CSAAGLTYEQYF.

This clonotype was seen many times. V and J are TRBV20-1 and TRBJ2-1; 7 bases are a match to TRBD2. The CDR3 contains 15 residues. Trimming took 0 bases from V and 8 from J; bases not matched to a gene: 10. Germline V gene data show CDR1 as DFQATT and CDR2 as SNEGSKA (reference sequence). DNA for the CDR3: TGCAGTGCTAGAGATTATGGACTAGGGACCTATGAGCAGTTCTTC. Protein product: CSARDYGLGTYEQFF.

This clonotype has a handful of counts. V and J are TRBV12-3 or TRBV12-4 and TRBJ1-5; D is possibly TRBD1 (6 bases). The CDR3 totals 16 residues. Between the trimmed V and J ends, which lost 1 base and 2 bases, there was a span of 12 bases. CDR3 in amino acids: CASSLGTVAGNQPQHF. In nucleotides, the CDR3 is TGTGCCAGCAGTTTAGGGACAGTCGCGGGCAATCAGCCCCAGCATTTT.

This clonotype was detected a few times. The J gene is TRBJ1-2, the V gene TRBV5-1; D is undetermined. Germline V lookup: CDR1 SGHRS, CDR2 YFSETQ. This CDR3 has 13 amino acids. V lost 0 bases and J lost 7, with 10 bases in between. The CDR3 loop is CASSLEVRGGYTF. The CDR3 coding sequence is TGCGCCAGCAGCTTGGAGGTACGGGGTGGCTACACCTTC.

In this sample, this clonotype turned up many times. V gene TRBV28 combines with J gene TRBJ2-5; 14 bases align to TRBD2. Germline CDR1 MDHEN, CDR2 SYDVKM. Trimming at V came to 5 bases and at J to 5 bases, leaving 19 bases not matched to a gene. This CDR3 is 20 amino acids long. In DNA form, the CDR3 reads TGTGCCAGCAGTCTACGGACAGGGTTTGGACTAGCGGGAGGAGGTGAGACCCAGTACTTC. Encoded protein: CASSLRTGFGLAGGGETQYF.

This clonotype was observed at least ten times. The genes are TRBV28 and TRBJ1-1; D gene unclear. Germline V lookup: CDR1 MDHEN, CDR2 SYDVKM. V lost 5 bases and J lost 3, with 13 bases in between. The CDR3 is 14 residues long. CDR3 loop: CASSPPRSYTEAFF. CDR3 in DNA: TGTGCCAGCAGTCCCCCGCGCAGTTACACTGAAGCTTTCTTT. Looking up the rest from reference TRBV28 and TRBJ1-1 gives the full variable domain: DVKVTQSSRYLVKRTGEKVFLECVQDMDHENMFWYRQDPGLGLRLIYFSYDVKMKEKGDIPEGYSVSREKKERFSLILESASTNQTSMYLCASSPPRSYTEAFFGQGTRLTVV.

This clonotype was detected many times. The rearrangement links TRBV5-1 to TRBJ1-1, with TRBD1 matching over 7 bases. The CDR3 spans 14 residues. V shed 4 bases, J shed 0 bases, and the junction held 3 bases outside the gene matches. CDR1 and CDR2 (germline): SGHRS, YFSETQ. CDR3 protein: CASSRDSVNTEAFF. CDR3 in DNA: TGCGCCAGCAGCCGGGACAGCGTGAACACTGAAGCTTTCTTT. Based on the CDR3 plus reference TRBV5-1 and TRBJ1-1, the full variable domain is KAGVTQTPRYLIKTRGQQVTLSCSPISGHRSVSWYQQTPGQGLQFLFEYFSETQRNKGNFPGRFSGRQFSNSRSEMNVSTLELGDSALYLCASSRDSVNTEAFFGQGTRLTVV.

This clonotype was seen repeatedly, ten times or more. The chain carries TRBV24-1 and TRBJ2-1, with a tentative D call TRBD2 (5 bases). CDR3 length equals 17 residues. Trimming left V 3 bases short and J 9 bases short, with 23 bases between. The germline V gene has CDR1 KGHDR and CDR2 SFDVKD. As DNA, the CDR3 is TGTGCCACCAGTGATCCAAACCTAGCTTGGGCAACCGGTGAGCAGTTCTTC. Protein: CATSDPNLAWATGEQFF.

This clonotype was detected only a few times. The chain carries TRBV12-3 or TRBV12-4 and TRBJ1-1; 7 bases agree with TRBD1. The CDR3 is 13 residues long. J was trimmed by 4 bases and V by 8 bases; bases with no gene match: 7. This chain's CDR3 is CASHTTGATEAFF. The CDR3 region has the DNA TGTGCCAGCCACACAACAGGGGCCACTGAAGCTTTCTTT.

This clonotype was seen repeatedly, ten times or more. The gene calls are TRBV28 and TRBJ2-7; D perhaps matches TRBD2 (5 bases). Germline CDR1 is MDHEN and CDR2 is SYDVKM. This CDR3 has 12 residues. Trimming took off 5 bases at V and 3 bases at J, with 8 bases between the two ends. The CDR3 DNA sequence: TGTGCCAGCAGTAACCGGGACTACGAGCAGTACTTC. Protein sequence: CASSNRDYEQYF. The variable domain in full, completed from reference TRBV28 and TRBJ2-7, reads DVKVTQSSRYLVKRTGEKVFLECVQDMDHENMFWYRQDPGLGLRLIYFSYDVKMKEKGDIPEGYSVSREKKERFSLILESASTNQTSMYLCASSNRDYEQYFGPGTRLTVT.